What follows are 21 T cell receptor beta chains derived from one specimen sequenced in a study of identical twins. TCRdb reprocessed the 5' RACE reads via MiXCR and lists one record per CDR3 protein. The sample lists roughly 710,000 distinct CDR3 sequences; around 6% were seen once. The sequenced sample consisted of naive T cells sorted from blood. The receptors come from a man younger than 30 in good health.

This clonotype appeared many times. The chain carries TRBV20-1 and TRBJ2-7; D remains unclear. In germline, CDR1 is DFQATT, CDR2 SNEGSKA (reference sequence). This CDR3 has 12 residues. V lost 6 bases and J lost 8, with 17 bases in between. This chain's CDR3 is CSAPMYGEQQYV. CDR3 nucleotide sequence: TGCAGTGCCCCCATGTATGGAGAACAGCAGTACGTC.

This clonotype was counted a few times. The V and J genes are TRBV11-2 and TRBJ2-7; TRBD2 agrees at 16 bases. The J segment lost 4 bases and the V segment lost 5 bases, leaving 14 bases of the junction unmatched. Germline CDR1 and CDR2: SGHAT and FQNNGV. The CDR3 contains 19 residues. CDR3 nucleotide sequence: TGTGCCAGCAGCCTTAAGGTGGCGGGACTAGCGGGAGGGGATTACGAGCAGTACTTC. Residues: CASSLKVAGLAGGDYEQYF.

The chain is built from TRBV7-2 and TRBJ2-6, with D maybe TRBD2 (5 bases). V was cut by 5 bases and J by 0 bases, with 11 bases left in between. Germline-derived CDR1 and CDR2 are SGHTA and FQGNSA. This CDR3 comprises 16 residues. CDR3 loop: CASSRQRDSGANVLTF. DNA for the CDR3: TGTGCCAGCAGCCGACAACGGGACTCTGGGGCCAACGTCCTGACTTTC.

This clonotype was seen many times. The V and J genes are TRBV25-1 and TRBJ2-7; no firm D call. The V end was cut by 6 bases, the J end by 7 bases, with 7 bases between. CDR1 is MGHDK and CDR2 is SYGVNS in the germline V gene. This CDR3 is 10 amino acids long. The CDR3 coding sequence is TGTGCCAGCAGCCACAGAGAGCAGTACTTC. Translated: CASSHREQYF.

This clonotype was observed at least ten times. The V and J genes are TRBV6-5 and TRBJ2-3; 8 bases are a match to TRBD1. The CDR3 totals 17 residues. Germline assignment: CDR1 MNHEY and CDR2 SVGAGI. V lost 0 bases, J lost 0 bases, and 5 bases stayed unmatched. The CDR3 bases are TGTGCCAGCAGTTACTCGTGGGACAGGTCTAGCACAGATACGCAGTATTTT. Residues: CASSYSWDRSSTDTQYF.

This clonotype was detected many times. The chain couples TRBV20-1 to TRBJ1-6; 7 bases are shared with TRBD1. Trimming at V came to 5 bases and at J to 9 bases, leaving 10 bases not matched to a gene. Germline assignment: CDR1 DFQATT and CDR2 SNEGSKA (reference sequence). The CDR3 totals 14 residues. The CDR3 nucleotides read TGCAGTGCTGGATTAACAGGGGCGGCTTCACCCCTCCACTTT. Protein: CSAGLTGAASPLHF.

The chain has TRBV6-1 and TRBJ2-1; 8 bases are shared with TRBD1. The CDR3 consists of 15 residues. After removal of 3 bases from V and 7 bases from J, the junction contained 8 bases not matched to a gene. Per germline, CDR1 MNHNS and CDR2 SASEGT. The CDR3 is CASSDRDRILNEQFF. The CDR3 DNA reads TGTGCCAGCAGTGACCGGGACAGGATATTAAATGAGCAGTTCTTC.

This clonotype was counted ten times or more. The chain uses TRBV6-5 and TRBJ2-2; D unresolved. The V gene's germline CDR1 is MNHEY and CDR2 SVGAGI. Trimming removed 4 bases at V and 7 bases at J, with 7 bases between. The CDR3 is 12 amino acids. This chain's CDR3 is CASSWDGGELFF. The CDR3 DNA is TGTGCCAGCAGTTGGGATGGCGGGGAGCTGTTTTTT.

This clonotype was picked up a small number of times. The chain combines TRBV28 with TRBJ1-5; 7 bases match TRBD1. The CDR3 contains 15 residues. Germline lookup yields CDR1 MDHEN and CDR2 SYDVKM. J gave up 4 bases and V 7 bases, and 10 bases lay outside the gene matches. The CDR3 region is CASTPGGAENQPQHF. Here the CDR3 DNA reads TGTGCCAGCACCCCAGGGGGGGCCGAAAATCAGCCCCAGCATTTT.

This clonotype was counted many times. The chain has TRBV5-1 and TRBJ2-3; D is uncertain. The CDR3 runs 13 residues. Trimming removed 5 bases from V and 2 bases from J, with 9 bases in between. Germline assignment: CDR1 SGHRS and CDR2 YFSETQ. Here the CDR3 DNA reads TGCGCCAGCAGGCCCAGGCCCACAGATACGCAGTATTTT. Encoded protein: CASRPRPTDTQYF.

This clonotype was seen a few times. The chain uses TRBV7-2 and TRBJ1-1; D unclear. CDR3 length: 16 residues. Germline lookup yields CDR1 SGHTA and CDR2 FQGNSA. V was cut by 1 base and J by 3 bases, with 15 bases left in between. CDR3 amino acids: CASSLVSGRWDTEAFF. DNA for the CDR3: TGTGCCAGCAGCTTAGTTTCAGGCAGGTGGGACACTGAAGCTTTCTTT.

CDR3 sequence (DNA): TGTGCCAGCAGCTTAGGGCACCTAGGCGCAGAGACCCAGTACTTC. Encoded protein: CASSLGHLGAETQYF. V is TRBV7-9 and J is TRBJ2-5; D remains unclear. Trimming shortened V by 1 base and J by 4 bases, and 13 bases separated the two germline ends. The CDR3 extends over 15 amino acids. Per germline, CDR1 SEHNR and CDR2 FQNEAQ (reference sequence). Looking up the rest from reference TRBV7-9 and TRBJ2-5 gives the full variable domain: DTGVSQNPRHKITKRGQNVTFRCDPISEHNRLYWYRQTLGQGPEFLTYFQNEAQLEKSRLLSDRFSAERPKGSFSTLEIQRTEQGDSAMYLCASSLGHLGAETQYFGPGTRLLVL.

This clonotype appeared many times. The chain carries TRBV9 and TRBJ2-7, with TRBD1 matching over 8 bases. Germline-derived CDR1 and CDR2 are SGDLS and YYNGEE. The CDR3 has 15 amino acids. V shed 0 bases and J 5 bases; nucleotides not matched to a gene: 7. The CDR3 DNA reads TGTGCCAGCAGCGTAGGTCAGGGGGCGGTCAACGAGCAGTACTTC. This encodes CASSVGQGAVNEQYF. The whole variable domain, filled in from reference TRBV9 and TRBJ2-7, reads DSGVTQTPKHLITATGQRVTLRCSPRSGDLSVYWYQQSLDQGLQFLIQYYNGEERAKGNILERFSAQQFPDLHSELNLSSLELGDSALYFCASSVGQGAVNEQYFGPGTRLTVT.

This clonotype was seen a handful of times. The junction departs from the called germline gene at one end, perhaps through a read error. The gene calls are TRBV2 and TRBJ2-1; 7 bases are a match to TRBD2. The CDR3 covers 17 residues. In germline, CDR1 is SNHLY, CDR2 FYNNEI. CDR3 amino acids: CASRRILGEGSHNEQFF. As DNA, the CDR3 is TGTGCCAGCAGGCGCATCTTGGGGGAGGGCTCCCACAATGAGCAGTTCTTC.

This clonotype appeared many times. V gene TRBV10-3 combines with J gene TRBJ2-1; no firm D call. The V gene lost 3 bases and the J gene lost 0 bases, with 6 bases spanning the gap. The CDR3 extends over 14 amino acids. Per germline, CDR1 ENHRY and CDR2 SYGVKD. The CDR3 loop reads CAISELNSYNEQFF. The CDR3 bases are TGTGCCATCAGTGAACTGAACTCCTACAATGAGCAGTTCTTC.

The table lists this clonotype with many counts. The V and J genes are TRBV5-1 and TRBJ1-3; possibly TRBD1 for D (6 bases). CDR3 size: 15 residues. CDR1 is SGHRS, CDR2 YFSETQ, per germline. V was cut by 0 bases and J by 2 bases, with 9 bases left in between. CDR3: CASSLDGGPGNTIYF. As DNA, the CDR3 is TGCGCCAGCAGCTTGGATGGGGGCCCTGGAAACACCATATATTTT.

This clonotype was seen only a few times. This chain joins TRBV5-1 and TRBJ1-2; possibly TRBD1 for D (6 bases). The CDR3 has 15 residues. The germline CDR1 and CDR2 sequences are SGHRS and YFSETQ. The ends were cut back, 1 base at V and 6 bases at J, with 16 bases in the middle. CDR3 sequence (DNA): TGCGCCAGCAGCTTGAATCCCAGGGGCCTCGATGGCTACACCTTC. Its protein product is CASSLNPRGLDGYTF. Full variable domain (rest looked up from reference TRBV5-1 and TRBJ1-2): KAGVTQTPRYLIKTRGQQVTLSCSPISGHRSVSWYQQTPGQGLQFLFEYFSETQRNKGNFPGRFSGRQFSNSRSEMNVSTLELGDSALYLCASSLNPRGLDGYTFGSGTRLTVV.

This clonotype has at least ten counts. The rearrangement joins TRBV28 to TRBJ2-7; the match to TRBD2 covers 7 bases. Unmatched junction bases numbered 8, after V lost 2 bases and J lost 7 bases. Germline-derived CDR1 and CDR2 are MDHEN and SYDVKM. The CDR3 length is 14 residues. As DNA, the CDR3 is TGTGCCAGCAGTTTAGTGGCGGGAGTCGGTGAGCAGTACTTC. Amino acids: CASSLVAGVGEQYF. The full variable domain, in which reference TRBV28 and TRBJ2-7 provide the parts outside the CDR3, is DVKVTQSSRYLVKRTGEKVFLECVQDMDHENMFWYRQDPGLGLRLIYFSYDVKMKEKGDIPEGYSVSREKKERFSLILESASTNQTSMYLCASSLVAGVGEQYFGPGTRLTVT.

There are many counts of this clonotype. The rearrangement links TRBV9 to TRBJ2-3; 7 nucleotides line up with TRBD2. There are 16 residues in the CDR3. Trimming took 4 bases from V and 1 from J; bases not matched to a gene: 9. CDR1 and CDR2 from the germline V gene are SGDLS and YYNGEE. The CDR3 DNA sequence: TGTGCCAGCAGCCGCGGTTGGAGCGGGGGCACAGATACGCAGTATTTT. Translated: CASSRGWSGGTDTQYF.

This clonotype showed up many times. The chain recombines TRBV11-2 with TRBJ2-4; no clear D. Germline CDR1 is SGHAT and CDR2 is FQNNGV. The CDR3 covers 15 residues. Deletions cut 0 bases from V and 9 bases from J, with 15 bases between. The CDR3 region is CASSLDQAAQGIQYF. Written as DNA, the CDR3 is TGTGCCAGCAGCTTAGATCAGGCGGCCCAAGGCATTCAGTACTTC. Looking up the rest from reference TRBV11-2 and TRBJ2-4 gives the full variable domain: EAGVAQSPRYKIIEKRQSVAFWCNPISGHATLYWYQQILGQGPKLLIQFQNNGVVDDSQLPKDRFSAERLKGVDSTLKIQPAKLEDSAVYLCASSLDQAAQGIQYFGAGTRLSVL.

This chain uses TRBV5-1 with TRBJ2-1; 11 nucleotides match TRBD1. The ends lost 0 bases at V and 6 bases at J; junction bases unmatched: 5. This CDR3 comprises 16 residues. The germline V gene has CDR1 SGHRS and CDR2 YFSETQ. The DNA of the CDR3 is TGCGCCAGCAGCTTGGAGTGGACAGGGGGCCCCAATGAGCAGTTCTTC. This gives the protein CASSLEWTGGPNEQFF.